This TCR beta chain emerged from a study of blood T cell repertoires in COVID-19 (dated by TCRdb to 2020 to 2021). For the study in its entirety: Collaborator samples came from the United States, Italy and Spain and covered acute and convalescent phases of COVID-19. The material from the prospective study consisted of cDNA or gDNA derived from T cells, B-cell-depleted T cells, or PBMCs. Deeply sampled blood TCRbeta repertoires from subjects exposed to, actively infected with, or recovered from COVID-19 were included in the dataset. The repertoires were made available in a free public database intended to serve as a resource for research on the immune response to SARS-CoV-2. The samples were drawn from two sources: the first 160 participants of the ongoing ImmuneRACE study, and about 1,300 subjects contributed by 6 global collaborators. Sample metadata almost always included a de-identified subject ID, COVID-19 status, age in years and sex. HLA class I and class II types, where available, came from metadata supplied by the sample provider rather than from assay-based typing. Here is what the overall study found, with its caveats: The amount of clinical and demographic metadata varied by source and participant and was provided uncurated.

TCRbeta CDR3 regions were amplified from genomic DNA using the immunoSEQ Assay, a bias-controlled multiplex PCR. Regarding the original processing steps: The number of nucleated cells in each sample was estimated by amplification of reference gene primers within the assay. To quantify the absolute abundance of each unique TCRbeta CDR3 rearrangement, sequence reads were collapsed and filtered. For each sample, productive Simpson clonality was calculated as the square root of Simpson's diversity index over productive rearrangements. Not all clones reach the TCRdb copy of this immuneACCESS table, which keeps in-frame sequences only. Checked studies attribute under half of the gap to unresolved V genes and leave the rest unexplained. For V, J and clone size, that table is used; D and trimming come from the DNA. This sample gives fewer than 150,000 clones in total; 88% of them show up just once. The top ten clones comprise 0.75% to 0.9% of the sample.

Germline trimming amounts to 6 bases on V and 7 bases on J, with 6 as the count of junction bases outside the gene matches. The CDR3 sequence holds 14 residues, the cysteine and phenylalanine included. Here the CDR3 DNA is all that survives: 42 bases in frame from base 1. The germline V gene encodes CDR1 MDHEN and CDR2 SYDVKM. About this clone itself: This receptor's antigen is unknown. Base qualities are not at hand, and no much larger clone is one base apart.

Collaborating institutions collected whole blood in K2EDTA tubes following their own protocols. For TCRbeta analysis, collaborators shipped samples as frozen whole blood, isolated PBMCs, or DNA extracted from either of those sample types. This TCR was sampled from a woman aged 45-60 years with active or convalescent COVID-19. The sample was peripheral blood. In this chain, TRBV28 is recombined with TRBJ1-4, and 9 junctional nucleotides match TRBD1. The DNA is TGTGCCAGCAGCTTACAGGGGGCGTCTGAAAAACTGTTTTTT. Translated, it reads CASSLQGASEKLFF.